These 13 T cell receptor beta chains were sequenced from one sample in a study of blood T cell repertoires in COVID-19. Sequencing used immunoSEQ multiplex PCR; TCRdb keeps in-frame clones, though not all of them. The profile shows 110,000 to 150,000 clones, 70% to 85% of them singletons. Sequences were obtained from PBMCs or T cells enriched from blood (not recorded which). The receptors stem from a woman aged 18-35 years who had been exposed to COVID-19.

This clone was observed a handful of times. The gene calls are TRBV2 and TRBJ1-1; D possibly corresponds to TRBD1 (6 bases). Trimming took off 6 bases at V and 7 bases at J, with 15 bases between the two ends. CDR3 length equals 13 residues. CDR1 and CDR2 from the germline V gene are SNHLY and FYNNEI. The CDR3 DNA reads TGTGCCAGCAGCCTCTCCAACAGGGATGAAGCTTTCTTT. Protein: CASSLSNRDEAFF. The whole variable domain, filled in from reference TRBV2 and TRBJ1-1, reads EPEVTQTPSHQVTQMGQEVILRCVPISNHLYFYWYRQILGQKVEFLVSFYNNEISEKSEIFDDQFSVERPDGSNFTLKIRSTKLEDSAMYFCASSLSNRDEAFFGQGTRLTVV.

The V call is TRBV19, the J call TRBJ1-1; maybe TRBD1 (6 bases). CDR1 and CDR2 (germline): LNHDA, SQIVND (reference sequence). V was clipped by 10 bases and J by 0 bases, with 12 bases between them. The CDR3 is 13 residues long. CDR3 protein: CATNGQMNTEAFF. Written as DNA, the CDR3 is TGTGCCACCAACGGACAGATGAACACTGAAGCTTTCTTT.

This chain joins TRBV7-3 and TRBJ2-1, with 7 bases identical to TRBD2. V was pared by 5 bases and J by 9 bases, with 10 bases of the junction left unmatched. CDR1 SGHTA and CDR2 FQGTGA come from the germline V gene. CDR3 size: 14 residues. The CDR3 loop is CASSPDGLVGEQFF. The CDR3 region has the DNA TGTGCCAGCAGCCCCGATGGACTAGTCGGTGAGCAGTTCTTC.

The chain employs TRBV2 and TRBJ1-1; TRBD1 is a possible D gene (5 bases). CDR1 SNHLY and CDR2 FYNNEI come from the germline V gene. The length of the CDR3 is 14 residues. V was cut by 1 base and J by 4 bases, with 10 bases left in between. In DNA, the CDR3 is TGTGCCAGCAGTGAAGACGGGGGGGGCACTGAAGCTTTCTTT. Its protein product is CASSEDGGGTEAFF. Complete variable domain (other parts from reference TRBV2 and TRBJ1-1): EPEVTQTPSHQVTQMGQEVILRCVPISNHLYFYWYRQILGQKVEFLVSFYNNEISEKSEIFDDQFSVERPDGSNFTLKIRSTKLEDSAMYFCASSEDGGGTEAFFGQGTRLTVV.

V usage is TRBV5-1 and J usage is TRBJ2-1; D call uncertain. Trimming cost V 0 bases and J 0 bases, with 10 bases left between them. Germline assignment: CDR1 SGHRS and CDR2 YFSETQ. The CDR3 loop spans 16 amino acids. In nucleotides, the CDR3 is TGCGCCAGCAGCTTGGGAAGTAAAGCCTCCTACAATGAGCAGTTCTTC. It encodes CASSLGSKASYNEQFF.

This chain joins TRBV5-4 and TRBJ1-6; TRBD1 aligns across 8 bases. Germline CDR1 and CDR2: SGHNT and YYREEE (reference sequence). The V gene end was trimmed by 5 bases and the J gene end by 3 bases; junction bases not matched to a gene: 7. CDR3 length equals 16 residues. The CDR3 coding sequence is TGTGCCAGCAGAAAAAAAGGACAGGGCTATAATTCACCCCTCCACTTT. Its protein product is CASRKKGQGYNSPLHF. Filled out from reference TRBV5-4 and TRBJ1-6, the complete variable domain reads ETGVTQSPTHLIKTRGQQVTLRCSSQSGHNTVSWYQQALGQGPQFIFQYYREEENGRGNFPPRFSGLQFPNYSSELNVNALELDDSALYLCASRKKGQGYNSPLHFGNGTRLTVT.

This clone came up once. Germline and junction disagree at one end, which may indicate a read error. This chain connects TRBV2 to TRBJ2-1, with D uncertain. Germline V CDR1 and CDR2: SNHLY, FYNNEI. This CDR3 comprises 12 residues. In nucleotides, the CDR3 is TGTGCCAGCAGTGGGGCGCTGGCCACCATGCTCTTC. It codes for CASSGALATMLF.

This chain joins TRBV5-4 and TRBJ2-6; D gene unclear. V was clipped by 0 bases and J by 2 bases, with 6 bases between them. Germline assignment: CDR1 SGHNT and CDR2 YYREEE (reference sequence). This CDR3 spans 15 amino acids. CDR3 DNA: TGTGCCAGCAGCTTGGGGGCTGCTGGGGCCAACGTCCTGACTTTC. Its protein is CASSLGAAGANVLTF.

The chain is built from TRBV19 and TRBJ2-6, with TRBD1 identical over 10 bases. After removal of 3 bases from V and 2 bases from J, the junction contained 4 bases not matched to a gene. From germline, CDR1 is LNHDA and CDR2 SQIVND (reference sequence). The CDR3 contains 17 residues. The CDR3 loop reads CASSMGTGAPGANVLTF. CDR3 sequence (DNA): TGTGCCAGTAGTATGGGGACAGGGGCTCCTGGGGCCAACGTCCTGACTTTC.

The count of this clone is one. CDR3 coding DNA: TGTGCCAGCAGCACCGGACAGCTAGCTAACTATGGCTACACCTTC. Its protein product is CASSTGQLANYGYTF. V gene TRBV5-4 combines with J gene TRBJ1-2, with a weak D call TRBD1 (6 bases). The CDR3 runs to 15 residues. The V and J ends lost 4 bases and 0 bases respectively, with 13 bases between them. Germline values: CDR1 SGHNT, CDR2 YYREEE (reference sequence).

This chain joins TRBV29-1 and TRBJ1-5, with D possibly being TRBD1 (6 bases). The CDR3 length is 14 residues. CDR1 SQVTM and CDR2 ANQGSEA come from the germline V gene. Trimming took off 4 bases at V and 0 bases at J, with 10 bases between the two ends. The CDR3 region has the DNA TGCAGCGTTGTAGGACAGAATAGCAATCAGCCCCAGCATTTT. Translation gives CSVVGQNSNQPQHF.

The V gene is TRBV2, the J gene TRBJ1-2; 8 nucleotides agree with TRBD1. Germline V gene lookup returns CDR1 SNHLY and CDR2 FYNNEI. Trimming took 6 bases from V and 3 from J; bases not matched to a gene: 6. The CDR3 is 14 residues long. Here the CDR3 DNA reads TGTGCCAGCAGACCGACAGGGGCCGACTATGGCTACACCTTC. Translating gives CASRPTGADYGYTF. The whole variable domain, filled in from reference TRBV2 and TRBJ1-2, reads EPEVTQTPSHQVTQMGQEVILRCVPISNHLYFYWYRQILGQKVEFLVSFYNNEISEKSEIFDDQFSVERPDGSNFTLKIRSTKLEDSAMYFCASRPTGADYGYTFGSGTRLTVV.

The rearrangement joins TRBV18 to TRBJ2-1, with 13 bases fitting TRBD2. The germline CDR1 and CDR2 sequences are KGHSH and LQKENI. The CDR3 spans 15 residues. V trimming: 0 bases; J trimming: 10 bases; junction bases outside the gene matches: 3. DNA for the CDR3: TGTGCCAGCTCACCACCGACTAGCGGGGGGCAGGAGCAGTTCTTC. Encoded protein: CASSPPTSGGQEQFF.